One sample yielded the 13 T cell receptor beta chains listed below, sequenced in a study of blood T cell repertoires in COVID-19. The table came from immunoSEQ multiplex PCR; TCRdb's copy has only in-frame clones and leaves some out. The top ten clones hold under 6.5% of a sample with some 56,000 clones, approximately 90% of them seen once. Sequencing used peripheral blood. Receptor source: an older woman with COVID-19, enrolled during active disease.

V usage is TRBV5-1 and J usage is TRBJ1-6, with 8 positions matching TRBD1. V lost 3 bases and J lost 7; bases outside the gene matches: 6. The CDR3 runs to 15 residues. CDR1 is SGHRS, CDR2 YFSETQ, per germline. CDR3 sequence reads: CASSSQGAGNSPLHF. In DNA form, the CDR3 reads TGCGCCAGCAGCTCGCAGGGGGCGGGGAATTCACCCCTCCACTTT.

V usage is TRBV28 and J usage is TRBJ2-7; the match to TRBD1 covers 12 bases. V was clipped by 2 bases and J by 3 bases; unmatched bases: 11. In germline, CDR1 is MDHEN, CDR2 SYDVKM. CDR3 size: 18 residues. The CDR3 protein is CASSLTPGQGAIRYEQYF. CDR3 nucleotide sequence: TGTGCCAGCAGTTTAACCCCGGGACAGGGGGCAATTCGCTACGAGCAGTACTTC.

The rearrangement links TRBV27 to TRBJ2-7, with unresolved D. CDR1 MNHEY and CDR2 SMNVEV come from the germline V gene (reference sequence). The CDR3 is made up of 15 amino acids. V was clipped by 2 bases and J by 0 bases, with 11 bases between them. The CDR3 DNA reads as TGTGCCAGCAGTTTAATTTCGGGTCCCTCCTACGAGCAGTACTTC. This translates into CASSLISGPSYEQYF.

This chain uses TRBV5-4 with TRBJ2-1; 11 bases are shared with TRBD2. The CDR3 is 16 residues long. J was trimmed by 7 bases and V by 6 bases; bases with no gene match: 12. CDR1 SGHNT and CDR2 YYREEE come from the germline V gene (reference sequence). The CDR3 DNA reads TGTGCCAGCACCTCGAAACAGGGGACTAGCGGAAATGAGCAGTTCTTC. This sequence encodes CASTSKQGTSGNEQFF.

The V call is TRBV19, the J call TRBJ1-2; maybe TRBD1 (5 bases). Trimming removed 10 bases at V and 5 bases at J, with 17 bases between. Germline lookup yields CDR1 LNHDA and CDR2 SQIVND (reference sequence). This CDR3 is built from 13 residues. The CDR3 is CATLSTSGYGYTF. CDR3 bases: TGTGCCACCCTGTCTACCTCAGGGTATGGCTACACCTTC. The full variable domain, with the rest looked up from reference TRBV19 and TRBJ1-2, is DGGITQSPKYLFRKEGQNVTLSCEQNLNHDAMYWYRQDPGQGLRLIYYSQIVNDFQKGDIAEGYSVSREKKESFPLTVTSAQKNPTAFYLCATLSTSGYGYTFGSGTRLTVV.

The rearrangement uses TRBV19 and TRBJ2-4; 12 bases are a match to TRBD1. Germline loops: CDR1 LNHDA, CDR2 SQIVND (reference sequence). J was trimmed by 2 bases and V by 4 bases; bases with no gene match: 3. The CDR3 is 16 amino acids. The CDR3 reads CASSTGTGGTKNIQYF. In nucleotides, the CDR3 is TGTGCCAGTAGTACCGGGACAGGGGGCACCAAAAACATTCAGTACTTC.

A few counts support this clone. The V gene is TRBV7-9, the J gene TRBJ1-5; 10 bases align to TRBD1. This CDR3 is built from 17 residues. Losses at the gene ends were 1 base for V and 2 bases for J; bases not matched to a gene: 5. Germline CDR1 reads SEHNR; CDR2 reads FQNEAQ (reference sequence). The CDR3 DNA sequence: TGTGCCAGCAGCTTAGGAGGGACAGGGGTTCGCAATCAGCCCCAGCATTTT. Protein: CASSLGGTGVRNQPQHF.

CDR3 sequence: CASSQVSGYNSPLHF. Here the CDR3 DNA reads TGCGCCAGCAGCCAAGTTTCAGGATATAATTCACCCCTCCACTTT. The gene calls are TRBV4-1 and TRBJ1-6; D uncertain. The CDR3 extends over 15 amino acids. CDR1 is MGHRA and CDR2 is YSYEKL in the germline V gene. V lost 1 base and J lost 4, with 8 bases in between.

The V call is TRBV5-1, the J call TRBJ2-7; D remains unclear. The CDR3 spans 16 residues. V was shortened by 0 bases and J by 7 bases, with 20 bases between the two germline ends. CDR1 SGHRS and CDR2 YFSETQ come from the germline V gene. CDR3 in amino acids: CASSLAFKPYSREQYF. CDR3 DNA sequence: TGCGCCAGCAGCTTGGCCTTCAAGCCCTACTCTCGGGAGCAGTACTTC. Complete variable domain (other parts from reference TRBV5-1 and TRBJ2-7): KAGVTQTPRYLIKTRGQQVTLSCSPISGHRSVSWYQQTPGQGLQFLFEYFSETQRNKGNFPGRFSGRQFSNSRSEMNVSTLELGDSALYLCASSLAFKPYSREQYFGPGTRLTVT.

The chain carries TRBV7-9 and TRBJ1-3, with 9 bases fitting TRBD1. Germline loops: CDR1 SEHNR, CDR2 FQNEAQ (reference sequence). The CDR3 spans 16 residues. The V and J ends lost 6 bases and 1 base, in that order; junction bases with no gene match: 7. CDR3 nucleotides: TGTGCCAGCAGACCAGGCGGGACAGGGTCTGGAAACACCATATATTTT. This gives the protein CASRPGGTGSGNTIYF.

The J gene is TRBJ2-7, the V gene TRBV5-6; the match to TRBD1 covers 8 bases. CDR3 length equals 14 residues. The junction had 2 bases not matched to a gene; V was cut back by 0 bases and J by 3 bases. The V gene's germline CDR1 is SGHDT and CDR2 YYEEEE. CDR3 sequence: CASSLGQGSYEQYF. CDR3 DNA: TGTGCCAGCAGCTTGGGACAGGGGAGCTACGAGCAGTACTTC.

V gene TRBV6-5 combines with J gene TRBJ2-7; a possible D gene is TRBD1 (5 bases). The CDR3 contains 13 residues. Germline CDR1 is MNHEY and CDR2 is SVGAGI. V lost 4 bases, J lost 4 bases, and 11 bases lay in between. CDR3 amino acids: CASSSGPSYEQYF. The CDR3 DNA reads as TGTGCCAGCAGTTCAGGGCCATCGTACGAGCAGTACTTC.

The chain couples TRBV19 to TRBJ1-3, with D unresolved. Germline lookup yields CDR1 LNHDA and CDR2 SQIVND (reference sequence). V was cut by 6 bases and J by 0 bases, with 15 bases left in between. The CDR3 extends over 16 amino acids. This CDR3 is CASSRQRTVSGNTIYF. In nucleotides, the CDR3 is TGTGCCAGTAGCCGCCAAAGGACTGTCTCTGGAAACACCATATATTTT.